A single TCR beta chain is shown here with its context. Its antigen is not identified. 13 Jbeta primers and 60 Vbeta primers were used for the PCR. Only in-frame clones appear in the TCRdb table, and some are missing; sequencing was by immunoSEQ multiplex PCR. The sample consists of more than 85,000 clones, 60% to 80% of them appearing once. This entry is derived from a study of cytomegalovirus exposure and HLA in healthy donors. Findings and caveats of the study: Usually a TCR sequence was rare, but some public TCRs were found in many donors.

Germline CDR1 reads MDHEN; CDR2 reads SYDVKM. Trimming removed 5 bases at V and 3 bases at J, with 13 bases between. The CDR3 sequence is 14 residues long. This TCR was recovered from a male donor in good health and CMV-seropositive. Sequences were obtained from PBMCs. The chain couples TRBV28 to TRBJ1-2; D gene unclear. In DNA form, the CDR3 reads TGTGCCAGCAGTCCCCCCGCGAGGCACTATGGCTACACCTTC. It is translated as CASSPPARHYGYTF.